The clone carrying this T cell receptor beta chain has a handful of counts. The antigen is not known. Germline V gene sequence: CDR1 SEHNR, CDR2 FQNEAQ (reference sequence). The V gene end was trimmed by 7 bases and the J gene end by 4 bases; junction bases not matched to a gene: 6. This CDR3 contains 13 residues. The data were obtained in a study of CD8+ T cells in alopecia areata. Study findings and constraints: Higher clonality and more expanded CD8+ clones appeared in lesional than normal scalp. Shared TCR sequences were less clear between patients than in mice, possibly partly from HLA diversity. Scalp samples also yield sequences of resident alphabeta T cells from normal skin.

From PBMCs, CD4+ and CD8+ T cells were sorted. Extracted RNA was reverse transcribed, and the resulting cDNA served as sequencing template. Method: immunoSEQ multiplex PCR; TCRdb's copy keeps in-frame clones and lacks some. This sample has 120,000 to 150,000 clones, with more than 55% found just once. Sequencing used CD8+ T cells sorted from blood. The source of this sequence is a human donor in good health. The chain combines TRBV7-9 with TRBJ2-5, with 7 bases that match TRBD2. CDR3 DNA sequence: TGTGCCAGCAAAGGACCGGGAGGAGAGACCCAGTACTTC. Protein sequence: CASKGPGGETQYF.